This T cell receptor beta chain comes out of a study of shared clonotypes between healthy human individuals. Assay used: immunoSEQ multiplex PCR; TCRdb lists only in-frame clones, some missing. The table has about 470,000 clones, 79% seen once. Deletions cut 4 bases from V and 7 bases from J, with 14 bases between. The CDR3 extends over 12 amino acids. The germline V gene has CDR1 SQVTM and CDR2 ANQGSEA. The sequenced sample was PBMCs. This chain uses TRBV29-1 with TRBJ2-7; D might be TRBD1 (5 bases). This TCR came from a woman aged 40 to 49 in good health. Some clones in this sample may be carry-over from other donors' samples. This CDR3 is CSVVLWGWEQYF. The CDR3 region has the DNA TGCAGCGTTGTTTTGTGGGGCTGGGAGCAGTACTTC.